Each of the 20 T cell receptor beta chains below was sequenced from the same sample in a study of tumor-infiltrating lymphocytes in primary liver carcinoma. The investigators made TCR beta cDNA from about 0.45 ug total RNA, using a constant-region primer. Amplification in three nested multiplex PCR rounds with slightly modified ARM-PCR gave rise to TCR beta libraries. Investigators reported that the first two PCR rounds, at 10 to 11 cycles each, used TRBV1-TRBV30 forward primers with a C-beta reverse primer. TCRdb re-analysed the multiplex PCR reads in MiXCR, keeping a single row per CDR3 protein. The sample lists 300,000 to 400,000 distinct CDR3 sequences, roughly 61% occurring once. Germline DNA was extracted alongside blood RNA, which was obtained from unsorted whole blood. The sequencing sample was made of peripheral blood. Receptors originate from a man between 40 and 49 years old with primary liver carcinoma and hepatitis B virus infection.

Concerning this clonotype: Because the CDR3 is missing its conserved closing phenylalanine or tryptophan, this is likely a read error. The chain uses TRBV11-1 and TRBJ1-1, with D unclear. The CDR3 is 13 residues long. Trimming took 1 base from V and 1 from J, leaving 4 bases between them. Germline V lookup: CDR1 SGHAT, CDR2 FQDESV (reference sequence). This CDR3 reads CASSLGPNTEAFS. Here the CDR3 DNA reads TGTGCCAGCAGCTTAGGCCCGAACACTGAAGCTTTCTCT.

The chain is built from TRBV6-2 or TRBV6-3 and TRBJ2-3, with no clear D. The germline gives CDR1 MNHEY, CDR2 SVGEGT. V was cut by 5 bases and J by 2 bases, with 14 bases left in between. The CDR3 totals 15 residues. This CDR3 is CASSESTAYTDTQYF. CDR3 DNA: TGTGCCAGCAGTGAGTCAACAGCCTACACAGATACGCAGTATTTT.

As regards this clonotype: A much more abundant neighbour one base away suggests this may be a read error. The chain couples TRBV10-1 to TRBJ2-7; unclear D gene. In germline, CDR1 is WNHNN, CDR2 SYGVQD (reference sequence). The length of the CDR3 is 14 residues. The V end lost 4 bases, the J end lost 1 base, and 11 bases lay between the germline ends. CDR3 DNA: TGCGCCAGCAGTGCGGAACCGAGATCCTACGAGCAGTACTTC. Protein sequence: CASSAEPRSYEQYF.

As to this clonotype: One junction end disagrees with the germline gene, perhaps due to a read error. This chain links TRBV6-5 with TRBJ2-2; tentatively, D is TRBD2 (5 bases). Germline CDR1 is MNHEY and CDR2 is SVGAGI. The CDR3 contains 16 residues. The CDR3 DNA sequence: TGTGCCAGCAGTAACCCGGGATCCTTGAACACCGGGGAGCCGTTTTTT. The encoded protein is CASSNPGSLNTGEPFF.

For this clonotype: This may stem from a read error, because a much larger clone lies one nucleotide away. The chain recombines TRBV4-1 with TRBJ2-5; no clear D gene. Germline V CDR1 and CDR2: MGHRA, YSYEKL. This CDR3 has 14 amino acids. In DNA form, the CDR3 reads TGCGCCAGCAGCCAAGTGACGACGACGGAGACCCAGTGCTTC. Amino acid sequence: CASSQVTTTETQCF.

This clonotype was seen at least ten times. V and J are TRBV6-1 and TRBJ2-7, with D possibly being TRBD1 (5 bases). Between the trimmed V and J ends, which lost 3 bases and 3 bases, there was a span of 18 bases. CDR1 is MNHNS and CDR2 is SASEGT in the germline V gene. CDR3 length equals 16 residues. The CDR3 protein is CASSEAHLQGFYEQYF. DNA of the CDR3: TGTGCCAGCAGTGAGGCTCATTTGCAGGGTTTCTACGAGCAGTACTTC.

The V call is TRBV4-1, the J call TRBJ2-3, with D perhaps assigned TRBD1 or TRBD2 (5 bases each). Trimming stripped 1 base from V and 8 bases from J, with 28 bases between. This CDR3 comprises 19 residues. Germline CDR1 and CDR2: MGHRA and YSYEKL. In DNA form, the CDR3 reads TGCGCCAGCAGCCAAGGTACCAGGGAGTTGGGGGTACACAGTCTTACGCAGTATTTT. Protein sequence: CASSQGTRELGVHSLTQYF.

This rearrangement joins TRBV11-2 to TRBJ2-7; D uncertain. V lost 2 bases, J lost 2 bases, and 13 bases lay in between. Germline V CDR1 and CDR2: SGHAT, FQNNGV. The CDR3 length is 15 residues. The CDR3 bases are TGTGCCAGCAGCTTAAATCCGGAGACGCCCTACGAGCAGTACTTC. Translated: CASSLNPETPYEQYF.

About this clonotype: An end of the junction does not agree with germline; a read error may underlie this. The J gene is TRBJ1-5, the V gene TRBV28; D is uncertain. The germline CDR1 and CDR2 sequences are MDHEN and SYDVKM. This CDR3 spans 11 amino acids. CDR3 nucleotide sequence: TGTGCCAGCAGTTTAGACCAGCCCCATCATTTT. Translating it yields CASSLDQPHHF.

The chain uses TRBV11-2 and TRBJ2-7, with D hard to call. Germline CDR1 is SGHAT and CDR2 is FQNNGV. The CDR3 runs to 11 residues. CDR3 residues: CAGDGYYEQYF. The CDR3 coding sequence is TGTGCAGGCGATGGTTACTACGAGCAGTACTTC.

The chain uses TRBV28 and TRBJ2-1; 11 bases map to TRBD1. The V gene's germline CDR1 is MDHEN and CDR2 SYDVKM. CDR3 length equals 15 residues. Trimming cost V 7 bases and J 8 bases; bases outside gene matches: 10. This chain's CDR3 is CASNLGQGATDEQFF. The CDR3 region has the DNA TGTGCCAGCAATCTAGGACAGGGGGCTACCGATGAGCAGTTCTTC. Filled out from reference TRBV28 and TRBJ2-1, the complete variable domain reads DVKVTQSSRYLVKRTGEKVFLECVQDMDHENMFWYRQDPGLGLRLIYFSYDVKMKEKGDIPEGYSVSREKKERFSLILESASTNQTSMYLCASNLGQGATDEQFFGPGTRLTVL.

This clonotype was detected ten times or more. The V call is TRBV6-5, the J call TRBJ1-2; a possible D gene is TRBD1 (5 bases). Germline values: CDR1 MNHEY, CDR2 SVGAGI. The CDR3 has 14 residues. The V end lost 10 bases, the J end lost 5 bases, and 20 bases lay between the germline ends. CDR3 sequence (DNA): TGTGCCACTCATGGGGCAGGGAGAGAATATGGCTACACCTTC. This codes for CATHGAGREYGYTF.

To note about this clonotype: A single base separates this from a much larger clone, so it may be a read error. V usage is TRBV6-5 and J usage is TRBJ2-7; TRBD1 agrees at 8 bases. This CDR3 is built from 14 residues. Germline V gives CDR1 MNHEY, CDR2 SVGAGI. The CDR3 loop is CASTIGTGTYKQYF. The CDR3 bases are TGTGCCAGCACAATCGGGACAGGCACCTACAAGCAGTACTTC.

About this clonotype itself: A single base separates this from a much larger clone, so it may be a read error. The chain has TRBV12-3 or TRBV12-4 and TRBJ1-1; the match to TRBD1 covers 9 bases. This CDR3 contains 15 residues. CDR3 bases: TGTGCCAGCAGTTTCGGACAGGGGATGAACACTGAAGCTTACTTT. Its translation: CASSFGQGMNTEAYF.

The rearrangement uses TRBV14 and TRBJ1-2, with 7 bases fitting TRBD1. This CDR3 contains 16 residues. Germline V lookup: CDR1 SGHDN, CDR2 FVKESK. V shed 4 bases, J shed 8 bases, and the junction held 16 bases outside the gene matches. CDR3 coding DNA: TGTGCCAGCAGCCTAAGAGCGTGGGCAGGACAGGAGGGCTACACCTTC. It encodes CASSLRAWAGQEGYTF.

This clonotype has a handful of counts. A much larger clone lies a single base off, so this may be a read error. The missing conserved phenylalanine or tryptophan at the end of this CDR3 makes a read error likely. This chain uses TRBV29-1 with TRBJ1-1; tentatively, D is TRBD1 (5 bases). CDR3 length: 10 amino acids. The germline V gene has CDR1 SQVTM and CDR2 ANQGSEA. Trimming left V 6 bases short and J 6 bases short, with 8 bases between. The CDR3 sequence is CSVGGSEAFL. CDR3 DNA: TGCAGCGTCGGGGGGTCTGAAGCTTTCTTA.

As regards this clonotype: A junction end diverges from the germline sequence, so it may reflect a read error. The CDR3 bases are TGTGTCAGCAGCTTTGGACTAGCGGGAGGGTCCGGCCAGACCCAGTACTTC. It codes for CVSSFGLAGGSGQTQYF. The chain links TRBV11-2 to TRBJ2-5, with 15 bases lining up with TRBD2. The CDR3 loop spans 17 amino acids. Germline CDR1 is SGHAT and CDR2 is FQNNGV.

The chain is built from TRBV10-3 and TRBJ2-2; the D is unclear. The CDR3 is made up of 13 amino acids. V shed 7 bases and J shed 7 bases, with 13 bases lying between them. Looked up from germline, CDR1 is ENHRY and CDR2 is SYGVKD. The CDR3 here is CAIIGRMGGELFF. The CDR3 DNA reads as TGTGCCATCATCGGACGCATGGGCGGGGAGCTGTTTTTT.

This clonotype has at least ten counts. The chain carries TRBV4-2 and TRBJ2-1, with D tentatively TRBD1 (5 bases). The germline V gene has CDR1 LGHNA and CDR2 YNFKEQ. The CDR3 extends over 14 amino acids. The V gene lost 2 bases and the J gene lost 8 bases, with 13 bases spanning the gap. The CDR3 nucleotides are TGTGCCAGCAGCCAACGGCGGTTAGGGGATGAGCAGTTCTTC. Translated, it gives CASSQRRLGDEQFF.

V and J are TRBV12-3 or TRBV12-4 and TRBJ1-5; D is unclear. V was cut by 4 bases and J by 7 bases, with 17 bases left in between. The CDR3 has 15 residues. The CDR3 DNA sequence: TGTGCCAGCAGTTCTTCCTCGGACTGCAGACAGCCCCAGCATTTT. Its translation: CASSSSSDCRQPQHF.